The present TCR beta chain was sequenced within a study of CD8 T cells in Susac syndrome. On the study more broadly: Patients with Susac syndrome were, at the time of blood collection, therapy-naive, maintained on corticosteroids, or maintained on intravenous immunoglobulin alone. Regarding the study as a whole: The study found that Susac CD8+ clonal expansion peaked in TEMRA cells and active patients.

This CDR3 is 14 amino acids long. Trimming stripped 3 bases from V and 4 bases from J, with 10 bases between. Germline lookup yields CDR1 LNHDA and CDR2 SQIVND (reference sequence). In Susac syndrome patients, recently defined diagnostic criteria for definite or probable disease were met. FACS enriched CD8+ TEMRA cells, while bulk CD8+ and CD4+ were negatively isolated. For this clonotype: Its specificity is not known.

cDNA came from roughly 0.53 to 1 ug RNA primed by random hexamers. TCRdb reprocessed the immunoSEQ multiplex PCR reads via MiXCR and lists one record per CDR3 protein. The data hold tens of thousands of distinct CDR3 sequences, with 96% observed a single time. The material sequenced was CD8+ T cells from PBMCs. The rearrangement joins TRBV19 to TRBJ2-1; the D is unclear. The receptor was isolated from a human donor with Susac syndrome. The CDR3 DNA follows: TGTGCCAGTAGTATGACGACCGGTTACAATGAGCAGTTCTTC. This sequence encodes CASSMTTGYNEQFF.